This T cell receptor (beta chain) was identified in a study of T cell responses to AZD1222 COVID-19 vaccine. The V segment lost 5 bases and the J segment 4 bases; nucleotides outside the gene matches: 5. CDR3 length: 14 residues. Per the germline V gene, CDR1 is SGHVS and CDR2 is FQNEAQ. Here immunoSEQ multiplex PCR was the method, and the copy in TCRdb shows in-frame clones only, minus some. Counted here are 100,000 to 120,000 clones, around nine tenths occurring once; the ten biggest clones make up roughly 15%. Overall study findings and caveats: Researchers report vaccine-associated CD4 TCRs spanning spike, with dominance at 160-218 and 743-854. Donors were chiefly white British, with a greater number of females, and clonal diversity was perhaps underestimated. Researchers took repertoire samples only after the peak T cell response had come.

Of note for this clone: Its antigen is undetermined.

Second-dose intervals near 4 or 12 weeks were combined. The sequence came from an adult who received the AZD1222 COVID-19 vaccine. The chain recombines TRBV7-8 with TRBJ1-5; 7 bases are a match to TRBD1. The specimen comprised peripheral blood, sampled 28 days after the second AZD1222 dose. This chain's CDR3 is CASSATGPNQPQHF. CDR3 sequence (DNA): TGTGCCAGCAGCGCGACAGGGCCTAATCAGCCCCAGCATTTT.